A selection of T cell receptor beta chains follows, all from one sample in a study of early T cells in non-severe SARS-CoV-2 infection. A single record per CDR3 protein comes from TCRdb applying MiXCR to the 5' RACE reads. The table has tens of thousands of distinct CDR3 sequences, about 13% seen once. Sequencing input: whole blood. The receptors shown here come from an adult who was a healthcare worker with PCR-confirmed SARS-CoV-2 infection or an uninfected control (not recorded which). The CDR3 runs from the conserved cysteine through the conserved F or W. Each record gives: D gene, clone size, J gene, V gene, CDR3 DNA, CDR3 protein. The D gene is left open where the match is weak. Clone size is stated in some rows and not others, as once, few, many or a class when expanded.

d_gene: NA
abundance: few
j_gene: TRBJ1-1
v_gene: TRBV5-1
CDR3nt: TGCGCCAGCAGCTTGCGTCCCGAGGGCGAAGCTTTCTTT
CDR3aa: CASSLRPEGEAFF

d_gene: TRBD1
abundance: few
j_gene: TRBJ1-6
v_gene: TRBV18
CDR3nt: TGTGCCAGCTCACCGATTTCGGGACAGGGCTCACCCCTCCACTTT
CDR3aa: CASSPISGQGSPLHF

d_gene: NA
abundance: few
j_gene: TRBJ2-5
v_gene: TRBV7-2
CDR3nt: TGTGCCAGCAGCTTGGCGGGACATAAAGAGACCCAGTACTTC
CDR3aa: CASSLAGHKETQYF

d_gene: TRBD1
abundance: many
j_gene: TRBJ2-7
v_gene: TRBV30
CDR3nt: TGTGCCTGGAGTCGAACCCGACAGGGTAATAGCGAGCAGTACTTC
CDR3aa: CAWSRTRQGNSEQYF

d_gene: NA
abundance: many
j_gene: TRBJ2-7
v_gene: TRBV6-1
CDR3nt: TGTGCCAGCAGTGAAGGGGCCTACGAGCAGTACTTC
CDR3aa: CASSEGAYEQYF

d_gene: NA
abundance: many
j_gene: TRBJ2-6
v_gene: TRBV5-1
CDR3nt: TGCGCCAGCAGCTTACCAGAAAGCTCTGGGGCCAACGTCCTGACTTTC
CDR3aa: CASSLPESSGANVLTF

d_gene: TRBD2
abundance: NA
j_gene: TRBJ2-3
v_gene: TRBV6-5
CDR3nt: TGTGCCAGCAAACGGGGGGGCCGAGGCACAGATACGCAGTATTTT
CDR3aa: CASKRGGRGTDTQYF

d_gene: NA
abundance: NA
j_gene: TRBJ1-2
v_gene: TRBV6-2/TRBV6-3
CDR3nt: TGTGCCAGCAGACCAGGACCGAAATCTATCTATGGCTACACCTTC
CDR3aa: CASRPGPKSIYGYTF

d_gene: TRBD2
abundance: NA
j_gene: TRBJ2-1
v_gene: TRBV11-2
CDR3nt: TGTGCGAGACTAGCGGGGACCCACAATGAGCAGTTCTTC
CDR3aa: CARLAGTHNEQFF

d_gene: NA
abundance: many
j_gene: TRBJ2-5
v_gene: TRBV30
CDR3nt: TGTGCCTGGGAGAGGACGGTTCAAGAGACCCAGTACTTC
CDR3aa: CAWERTVQETQYF

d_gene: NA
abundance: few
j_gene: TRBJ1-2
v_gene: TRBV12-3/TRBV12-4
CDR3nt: TGTGCCAGCAGTTACCTCGAGGGGATCGATGGCTACACCTTC
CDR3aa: CASSYLEGIDGYTF

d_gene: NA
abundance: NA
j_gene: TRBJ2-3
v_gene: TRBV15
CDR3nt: TGTGCCACCAGCAAATCCACGGGGCTCACAGATACGCAGTATTTT
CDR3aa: CATSKSTGLTDTQYF

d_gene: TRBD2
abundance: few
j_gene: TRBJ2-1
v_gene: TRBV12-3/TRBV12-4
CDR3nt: TGTGCCAGCAGTTTAGGGACTAGCTCCTACAATGAGCAGTTCTTC
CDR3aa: CASSLGTSSYNEQFF

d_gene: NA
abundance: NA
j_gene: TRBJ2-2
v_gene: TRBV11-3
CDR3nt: TGTGCCAGCAGCCGTGACCAAACCGGACGGACCGGGGAGCTGTTTTTT
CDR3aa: CASSRDQTGRTGELFF

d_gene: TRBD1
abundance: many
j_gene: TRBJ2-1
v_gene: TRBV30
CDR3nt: TGTGCCTGGAGTGGGGACAGACAGTACAATGAGCAGTTCTTC
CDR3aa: CAWSGDRQYNEQFF

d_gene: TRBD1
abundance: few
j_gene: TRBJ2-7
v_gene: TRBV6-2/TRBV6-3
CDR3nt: TGTGCCAGCAGACCGCGAACAGGGGGCACCGACGAGCAGTACTTC
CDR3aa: CASRPRTGGTDEQYF

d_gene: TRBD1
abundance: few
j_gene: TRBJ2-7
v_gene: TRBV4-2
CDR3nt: TGTGCCAGCAGCCAAGACGGGACAGTTCCCTCCGAGCAGTACTTC
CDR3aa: CASSQDGTVPSEQYF